This T cell receptor beta chain derives from a study of type 1 regulatory T cells. Looking at the study overall: This in vitro CD4 product, T-allo10, is enriched for Tr1 cells and alloantigen-specific.

Germline CDR1 and CDR2: MNHEY and SMNVEV (reference sequence). The CDR3 is made up of 15 amino acids. Losses at the gene ends were 5 bases for V and 6 bases for J; bases not matched to a gene: 6. MiXCR, applied by TCRdb to the reads, yields one record per CDR3 protein. The sample records some 90,000 distinct CDR3 sequences, 25% to 40% being singletons. The V and J genes are TRBV27 and TRBJ2-1; 11 nucleotides line up with TRBD2. This TCR was recovered from a human donor in good health. The sample taken for sequencing was CD4+ T cells, either the whole sample or a sorted fraction (not recorded which). The DNA for the CDR3 is TGTGCCAGCAGTCCAACTAGCGGGAGACGCAATGAGCAGTTCTTC. It yields the protein CASSPTSGRRNEQFF.